The T cell receptor (beta chain) described here comes from a study of shared clonotypes between healthy human individuals. In regard to this clone: Its target is not known.

Whole-study findings and limits: Sampling used blood alone; tissue repertoires probably differ. Rarefaction curves obtained for sorted subsets showed sequencing incomplete despite large depth.

From germline, CDR1 is SGHVS and CDR2 FQNEAQ. V was trimmed by 1 base and J by 9 bases, leaving 13 bases between them. This CDR3 is 15 amino acids long. Generated by immunoSEQ multiplex PCR, the TCRdb table keeps only in-frame clones and is missing some. The table has 2 million to 2.5 million clones, 90% to 97% seen once; the top ten hold approximately 0.13%. The rearrangement joins TRBV7-8 to TRBJ1-6, with a tentative D call TRBD1 (5 bases). This sequence was found in a man aged 18 to 29 in good health. The sequenced sample consisted of naive CD4+ T cells sorted from blood. Subset given: CD45RA+ positively selected. The CDR3 region has the DNA TGTGCCAGCAGCTTAGTAGAGGGGATCATTTCACCCCTCCACTTT. It is translated as CASSLVEGIISPLHF.